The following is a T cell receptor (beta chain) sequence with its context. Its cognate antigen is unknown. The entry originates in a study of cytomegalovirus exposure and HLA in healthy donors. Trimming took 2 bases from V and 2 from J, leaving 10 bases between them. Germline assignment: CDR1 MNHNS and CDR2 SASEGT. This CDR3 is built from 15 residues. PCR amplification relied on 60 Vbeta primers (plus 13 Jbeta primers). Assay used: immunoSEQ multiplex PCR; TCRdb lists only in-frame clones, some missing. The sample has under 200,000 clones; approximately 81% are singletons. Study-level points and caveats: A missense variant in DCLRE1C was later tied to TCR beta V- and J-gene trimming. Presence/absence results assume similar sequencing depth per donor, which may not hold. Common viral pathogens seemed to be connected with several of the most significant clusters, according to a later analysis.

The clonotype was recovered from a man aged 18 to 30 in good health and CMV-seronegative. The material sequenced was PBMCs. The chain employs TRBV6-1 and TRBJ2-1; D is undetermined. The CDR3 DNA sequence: TGTGCCAGCAGTGAATTAACAGCCACCTACAATGAGCAGTTCTTC. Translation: CASSELTATYNEQFF.